This paragraph reports one T cell receptor beta chain. The data were taken from a study of identical twins. V lost 4 bases, J lost 6 bases, and 9 bases lay in between. This CDR3 has 13 amino acids. CDR1 is KGHDR and CDR2 is SFDVKD in the germline V gene. From the 5' RACE reads, TCRdb called clonotypes with MiXCR, one entry per CDR3 protein. The sample lists hundreds of thousands of distinct CDR3 sequences, less than 9% occurring once. The data were also submitted as part of a second study, on yellow fever vaccine responses in identical twins. That work contributes: A vaccine T cell response that seemed partly convergent and partly personalized was reported in twins.

This chain uses TRBV24-1 with TRBJ2-1; D is possibly TRBD1 (5 bases). The clonotype was recovered from a young woman in good health. The sample comprised PBMCs. The CDR3 DNA reads as TGTGCCACCAGTGAAGGGGCTCTCAATGAGCAGTTCTTC. This translates into CATSEGALNEQFF.